This T cell receptor beta chain was captured in a study of T cells in localized non-small cell lung cancer. Study-level results: Exceeding tumor, uninvolved adjacent lung had the highest T cell clonality. Sequence data derive from only one tumor region, so heterogeneity remains possible. The appearance of a median 57 of the top 100 tumor clones was seen in adjacent lung.

This clone has a single count. The target antigen is unknown. Assay used: immunoSEQ multiplex PCR; TCRdb lists only in-frame clones, some missing. Of more than 30,000 clones in the sample, approximately 80% were seen once. V was shortened by 1 base and J by 7 bases, with 17 bases between the two germline ends. The germline V gene has CDR1 SGHTA and CDR2 FQGNSA. This CDR3 has 16 residues. The chain links TRBV7-2 to TRBJ1-5; no definite D call. The clonotype originates from a male donor older than 55 with stage II squamous cell lung carcinoma. Sequenced here: peripheral blood, sampled before any cancer treatment. Here the CDR3 DNA reads TGTGCCAGCAGCTTAGGAACTGCTAACCTGGGGCAGCCCCAGCATTTT. Its protein is CASSLGTANLGQPQHF.